These 6 T cell receptor beta chains were sequenced from one sample in a study of blood T cell repertoires in COVID-19. Here immunoSEQ multiplex PCR was the method, and the copy in TCRdb shows in-frame clones only, minus some. The table has around 150,000 clones, approximately 90% seen once. Input material: peripheral blood. These receptors came from a human donor in a cohort sampled during active COVID-19.

The chain combines TRBV11-3 with TRBJ2-1, with TRBD2 matching 9 bases. This CDR3 contains 16 residues. Germline-derived CDR1 and CDR2 are SGHNT and YENEEA. J gave up 7 bases and V 5 bases, and 12 bases lay outside the gene matches. CDR3 sequence reads: CASSAYSGSPDNEQFF. The CDR3 DNA reads as TGTGCCAGCAGCGCTTATAGCGGGAGTCCGGATAATGAGCAGTTCTTC.

Ten or more counts support this clone. V usage is TRBV7-8 and J usage is TRBJ2-7; 12 positions match TRBD2. The CDR3 runs to 16 residues. J was trimmed by 5 bases and V by 6 bases; bases with no gene match: 11. Per the germline V gene, CDR1 is SGHVS and CDR2 is FQNEAQ. CDR3 nucleotide sequence: TGTGCCAGCAGGGACCCTGGGACTAGCGGGCTCAACGAGCAGTACTTC. It translates to CASRDPGTSGLNEQYF. Complete variable domain (other parts from reference TRBV7-8 and TRBJ2-7): GAGVSQSPRYKVAKRGQDVALRCDPISGHVSLFWYQQALGQGPEFLTYFQNEAQLDKSGLPSDRFFAERPEGSVSTLKIQRTQQEDSAVYLCASRDPGTSGLNEQYFGPGTRLTVT.

The chain carries TRBV9 and TRBJ1-3; tentatively, D is TRBD1 (6 bases). The germline gives CDR1 SGDLS, CDR2 YYNGEE. The ends were cut back, 2 bases at V and 0 bases at J, with 12 bases in the middle. The CDR3 totals 16 residues. CDR3 sequence: CASSVGAQTSGNTIYF. The CDR3 bases are TGTGCCAGCAGCGTGGGGGCCCAAACCTCTGGAAACACCATATATTTT.

The gene calls are TRBV5-1 and TRBJ2-7, with 10 bases matching TRBD2. Germline V gene lookup returns CDR1 SGHRS and CDR2 YFSETQ. The length of the CDR3 is 16 residues. Trimming took 0 bases from V and 3 from J; bases not matched to a gene: 6. CDR3 bases: TGCGCCAGCAGCTTGGAATCTAGCGGGAGAGGCTACGAGCAGTACTTC. Protein sequence: CASSLESSGRGYEQYF. The variable domain in full, with the rest retrieved from reference TRBV5-1 and TRBJ2-7, is KAGVTQTPRYLIKTRGQQVTLSCSPISGHRSVSWYQQTPGQGLQFLFEYFSETQRNKGNFPGRFSGRQFSNSRSEMNVSTLELGDSALYLCASSLESSGRGYEQYFGPGTRLTVT.

The chain is built from TRBV28 and TRBJ2-7; maybe TRBD2 (7 bases). V was trimmed by 6 bases and J by 6 bases, leaving 18 bases between them. The V gene's germline CDR1 is MDHEN and CDR2 SYDVKM. This CDR3 has 14 residues. The CDR3 loop is CASSWGGQFAEQYF. CDR3 DNA: TGTGCCAGCAGCTGGGGGGGCCAATTCGCCGAGCAGTACTTC.

This sequence joins TRBV5-1 and TRBJ2-3, with D possibly TRBD2 on 6 matching bases. Between the trimmed V and J ends, which lost 4 bases and 7 bases, there was a span of 19 bases. Germline V gene lookup returns CDR1 SGHRS and CDR2 YFSETQ. CDR3 length: 15 amino acids. The CDR3 protein is CASSPGGGEVHTQYF. The CDR3 nucleotides are TGCGCCAGCAGCCCTGGTGGCGGGGAGGTACATACGCAGTATTTT.